This record concerns one T cell receptor beta chain sequence. This CDR3 has 15 residues. Germline CDR1 and CDR2: SEHNR and FQNEAQ (reference sequence). Losses at the gene ends were 7 bases for V and 6 bases for J; bases not matched to a gene: 11. This sample stems from a study of blood T cell repertoires in COVID-19. Background on the study: From the United States, Italy and Spain came samples of acute and convalescent COVID-19. In each case, the material was cDNA or gDNA derived from T cells, B-cell-depleted T cells, or PBMCs.

Original processing methods: Amplification from reference gene primers served as the basis for estimated nucleated cell counts. Some clones are missing from TCRdb's copy, which holds only in-frame ones; the method was immunoSEQ multiplex PCR. V and J calls and clone size are given by that table; D and trimming were obtained from the DNA. The profile shows 100,000 or so clones, under 90% of them singletons. The chain couples TRBV7-9 to TRBJ2-1; 8 bases agree with TRBD1. Sequencing input: peripheral blood. This TCR was recovered from a man older than 75 with acute or convalescent COVID-19. The CDR3 DNA follows: TGTGCCAGCACAAGAACAGGGGGAGACCTCAATGAGCAGTTCTTC. The encoded protein is CASTRTGGDLNEQFF.